The clone carrying this T cell receptor (beta chain) was counted a few times. Original processing notes: Amplification of reference gene primers was used by the study to estimate nucleated cell counts. Produced via immunoSEQ multiplex PCR; TCRdb's table is partial and in-frame only. V, J and clone size are taken as reported in that table, and D and trimming were inferred from the DNA itself. The sample includes fewer than 85,000 clones, roughly 82% of them seen just once. The data derive from a study of blood T cell repertoires in COVID-19. For the study at large: Samples taken during acute and convalescent COVID-19 were collected in the United States, Italy and Spain. In each case, the material was cDNA or gDNA derived from T cells, B-cell-depleted T cells, or PBMCs.

The sequence was collected from a human donor in a cohort sampled during active COVID-19. Sequencing was performed on peripheral blood.

CDR3 DNA sequence: TGTGCCTGGACCCGGGACACGCTGGGGGGCTACACCTTC. It is translated as CAWTRDTLGGYTF. The rearrangement links TRBV30 to TRBJ1-2; D is perhaps TRBD1 (6 bases). The CDR3 runs to 13 residues. Germline V gene data show CDR1 as GTSNPN and CDR2 as SVGIG (reference sequence). The germline V and J ends were trimmed by 4 bases and 8 bases, with 17 bases remaining between them.